The clone carrying this T cell receptor (beta chain) has at least ten counts. Antigen unknown. The data originate from a study of glioma-infiltrating T cells. Findings and caveats of the study: CDR3 overlap between tissue and blood was very small. Non-neoplastic patients had below-expected tissue-blood divergence, while all gliomas exceeded expectation.

Using RNA template, CDR3s of TCR alpha and beta were amplified with iRepertoire arm-PCR. Tissue mRNA or PBMC total RNA, about 90-450 ng, went into one-step reverse transcription and amplification. A single record per CDR3 protein comes from TCRdb applying MiXCR to the multiplex PCR reads. The sample consists of roughly 20,000 distinct CDR3 sequences, around 24% of them appearing once. CDR1 is DFQATT, CDR2 SNEGSKA, per germline (reference sequence). Trimming removed 5 bases from V and 10 bases from J, with 17 bases in between. The CDR3 length is 12 residues. The TCR sequence derives from a human donor with low-grade glioma or glioblastoma, undergoing nonglioma brain surgery, or in good health (not recorded which). Sequencing was done on a sample of glioma tissue, nonneoplastic brain tissue, or PBMCs (not recorded which). The J gene is TRBJ1-1, the V gene TRBV20-1; perhaps TRBD1 as D (5 bases). The CDR3 sequence: CSASTGFVGAFF. The CDR3 nucleotides are TGCAGTGCTTCTACAGGATTTGTAGGAGCTTTCTTT.